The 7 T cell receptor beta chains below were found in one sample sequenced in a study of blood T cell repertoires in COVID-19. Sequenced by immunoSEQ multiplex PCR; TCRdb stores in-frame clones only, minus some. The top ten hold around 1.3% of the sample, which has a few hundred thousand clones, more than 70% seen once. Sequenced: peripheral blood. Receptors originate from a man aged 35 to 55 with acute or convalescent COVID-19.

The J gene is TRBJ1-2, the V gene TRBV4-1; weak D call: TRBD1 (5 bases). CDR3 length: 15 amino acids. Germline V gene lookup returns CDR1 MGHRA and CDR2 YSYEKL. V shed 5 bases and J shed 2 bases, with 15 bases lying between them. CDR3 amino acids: CASSSRPTGNYGYTF. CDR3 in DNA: TGCGCCAGCAGCTCGCGACCAACAGGCAACTATGGCTACACCTTC.

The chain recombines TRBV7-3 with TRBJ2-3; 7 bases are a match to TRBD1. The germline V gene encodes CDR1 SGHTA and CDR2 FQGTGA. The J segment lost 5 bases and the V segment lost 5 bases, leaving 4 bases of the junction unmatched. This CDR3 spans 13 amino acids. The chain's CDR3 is CASSPDREDTQYF. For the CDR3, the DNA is TGTGCCAGCAGCCCTGACAGGGAAGATACGCAGTATTTT.

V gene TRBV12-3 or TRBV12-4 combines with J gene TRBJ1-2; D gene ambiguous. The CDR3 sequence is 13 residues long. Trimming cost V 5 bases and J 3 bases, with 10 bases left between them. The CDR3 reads CASSPHPDYGYTF. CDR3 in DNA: TGTGCCAGCAGTCCCCATCCGGACTATGGCTACACCTTC.

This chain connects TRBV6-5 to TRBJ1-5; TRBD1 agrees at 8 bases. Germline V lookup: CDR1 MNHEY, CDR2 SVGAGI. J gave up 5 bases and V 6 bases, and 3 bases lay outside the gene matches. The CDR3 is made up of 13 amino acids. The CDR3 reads CASSRGPHQPQHF. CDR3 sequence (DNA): TGTGCCAGCAGCAGGGGGCCCCATCAGCCCCAGCATTTT.

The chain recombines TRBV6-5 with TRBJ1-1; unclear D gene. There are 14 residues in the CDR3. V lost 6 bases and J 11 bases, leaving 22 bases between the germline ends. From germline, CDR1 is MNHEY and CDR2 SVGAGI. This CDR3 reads CASRPPVGGSDAFF. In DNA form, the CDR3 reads TGTGCCAGCAGACCCCCGGTGGGAGGGTCCGACGCTTTCTTT.

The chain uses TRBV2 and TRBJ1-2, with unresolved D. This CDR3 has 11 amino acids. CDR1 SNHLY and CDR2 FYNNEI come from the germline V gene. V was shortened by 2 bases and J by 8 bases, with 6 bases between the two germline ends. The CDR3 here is CASSEQEGYTF. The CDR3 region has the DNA TGTGCCAGCAGTGAACAGGAAGGCTACACCTTC.

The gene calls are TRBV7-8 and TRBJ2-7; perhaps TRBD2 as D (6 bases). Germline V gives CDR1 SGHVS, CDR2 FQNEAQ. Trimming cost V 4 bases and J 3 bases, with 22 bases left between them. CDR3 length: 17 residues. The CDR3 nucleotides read TGTGCCAGCAGCTGGCTAATAGGTGGCGGGATGATCTACGAGCAGTACTTC. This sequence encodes CASSWLIGGGMIYEQYF.